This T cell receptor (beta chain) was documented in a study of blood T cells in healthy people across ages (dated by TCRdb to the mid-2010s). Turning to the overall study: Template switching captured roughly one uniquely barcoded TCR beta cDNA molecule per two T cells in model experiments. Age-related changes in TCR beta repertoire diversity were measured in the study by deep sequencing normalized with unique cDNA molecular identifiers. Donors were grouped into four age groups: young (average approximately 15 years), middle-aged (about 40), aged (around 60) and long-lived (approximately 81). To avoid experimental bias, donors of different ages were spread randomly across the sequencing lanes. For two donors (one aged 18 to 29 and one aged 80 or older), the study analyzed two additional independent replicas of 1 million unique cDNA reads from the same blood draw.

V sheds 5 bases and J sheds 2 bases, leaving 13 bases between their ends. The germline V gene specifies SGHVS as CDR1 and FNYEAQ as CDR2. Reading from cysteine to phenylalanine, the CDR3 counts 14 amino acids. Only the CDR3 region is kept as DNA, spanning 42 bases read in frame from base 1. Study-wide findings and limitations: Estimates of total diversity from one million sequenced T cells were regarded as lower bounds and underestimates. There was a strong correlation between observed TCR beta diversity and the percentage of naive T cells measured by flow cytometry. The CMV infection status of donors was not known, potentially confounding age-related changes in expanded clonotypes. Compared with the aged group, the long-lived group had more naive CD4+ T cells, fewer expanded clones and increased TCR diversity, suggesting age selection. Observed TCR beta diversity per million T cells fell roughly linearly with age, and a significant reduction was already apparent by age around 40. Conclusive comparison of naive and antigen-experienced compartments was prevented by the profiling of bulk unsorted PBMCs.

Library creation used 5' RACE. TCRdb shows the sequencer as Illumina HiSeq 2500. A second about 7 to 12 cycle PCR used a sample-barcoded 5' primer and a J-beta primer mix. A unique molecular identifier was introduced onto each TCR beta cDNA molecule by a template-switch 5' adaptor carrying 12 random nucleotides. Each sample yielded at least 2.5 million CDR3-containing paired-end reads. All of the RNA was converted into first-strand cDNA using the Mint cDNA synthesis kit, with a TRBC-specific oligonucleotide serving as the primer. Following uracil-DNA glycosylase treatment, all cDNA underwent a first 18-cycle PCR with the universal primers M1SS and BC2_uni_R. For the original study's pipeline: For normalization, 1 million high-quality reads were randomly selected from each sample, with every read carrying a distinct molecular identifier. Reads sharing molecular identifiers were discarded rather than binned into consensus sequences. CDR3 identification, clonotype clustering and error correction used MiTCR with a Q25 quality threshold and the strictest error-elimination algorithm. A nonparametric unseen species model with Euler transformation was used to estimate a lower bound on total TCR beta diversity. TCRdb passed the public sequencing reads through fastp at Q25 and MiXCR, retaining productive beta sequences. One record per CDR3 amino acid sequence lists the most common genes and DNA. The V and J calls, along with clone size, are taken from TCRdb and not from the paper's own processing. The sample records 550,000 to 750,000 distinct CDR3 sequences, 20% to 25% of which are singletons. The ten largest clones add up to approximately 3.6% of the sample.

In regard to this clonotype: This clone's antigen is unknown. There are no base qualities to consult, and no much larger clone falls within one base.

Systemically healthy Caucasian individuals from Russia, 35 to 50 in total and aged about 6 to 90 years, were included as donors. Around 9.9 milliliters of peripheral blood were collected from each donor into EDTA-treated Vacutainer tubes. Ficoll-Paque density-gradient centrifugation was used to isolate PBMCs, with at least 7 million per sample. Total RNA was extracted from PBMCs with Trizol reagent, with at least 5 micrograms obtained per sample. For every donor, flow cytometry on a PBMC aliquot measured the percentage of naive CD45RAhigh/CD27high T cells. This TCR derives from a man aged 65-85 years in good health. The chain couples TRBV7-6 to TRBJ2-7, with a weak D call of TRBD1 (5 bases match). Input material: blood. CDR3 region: CASSPSETAYEQYF. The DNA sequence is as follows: TGTGCCAGCAGCCCAAGCGAGACAGCCTACGAGCAGTACTTC.